This T cell receptor beta chain was sequenced in a study of cytomegalovirus exposure and HLA in healthy donors. The study, taken as a whole, reports: A later analysis found TCR association rates differed by HLA locus, highest for DRB1 and lowest for HLA-C. Most CMV-associated TCR beta chains appeared HLA-restricted in a later analysis.

These donors, healthy bone marrow donors, were studied. The PCR employed 60 Vbeta primers together with 13 Jbeta primers. Produced via immunoSEQ multiplex PCR; TCRdb's table is partial and in-frame only. The table shows 150,000 to 200,000 clones, with 77% occurring only once. This clone was observed once. Its matching antigen is unknown. Unmatched junction bases numbered 11, after V lost 5 bases and J lost 7 bases. The CDR3 loop spans 14 amino acids. Germline V gene data show CDR1 as LNHDA and CDR2 as SQIVND (reference sequence). The chain links TRBV19 to TRBJ2-7, with 7 nucleotides matching TRBD2. The sample was PBMCs. This TCR derives from a female donor in good health and CMV-seronegative. This CDR3 reads CASSREGLKGEQYF. CDR3 nucleotides: TGTGCCAGTAGTCGTGAGGGACTAAAGGGGGAGCAGTACTTC.